This T cell receptor beta chain originates from a study of response to subunit inactivated influenza vaccine. Whole-study findings and limits: Few additional T cells are recruited per seasonal influenza vaccination, authors suggested.

This clonotype was observed a handful of times. Its antigen remains unknown. TCRdb called the RT-PCR reads again in MiXCR, with one record for every CDR3 protein. The table has hundreds of thousands of distinct CDR3 sequences, about 15% seen once. Germline V lookup: CDR1 SGHRS, CDR2 YFSETQ. This CDR3 has 13 residues. V lost 4 bases to trimming and J lost 3 bases, with 9 bases between them. This rearrangement joins TRBV5-1 to TRBJ2-3; D is unresolved. The sequences come from PBMCs from blood, collected approximately 15 days before vaccination. The sequence derives from a man in his fifties who received an inactivated influenza vaccine. The CDR3 spells CASSHDTTDTQYF. The CDR3 nucleotides read TGCGCCAGCAGCCACGACACTACAGATACGCAGTATTTT.